This T cell receptor beta chain was captured by sequencing in a study of shared clonotypes between healthy human individuals. Findings and limits, study-wide: Tissues were not sampled, only blood, and their repertoires likely differ.

Germline CDR1 MDHEN, CDR2 SYDVKM. CDR3 size: 16 residues. V lost 3 bases to trimming and J lost 1 base, with 14 bases between them. Turning to this clone: As yet, its antigen is unknown.

Repertoires were generated with immunoSEQ multiplex PCR, while TCRdb's copy carries only in-frame clones and drops some. In the table there are about 1.5 million clones, around 98% of which are singletons. The sequence was collected from a man aged 25 to 40 in good health. The chain employs TRBV28 and TRBJ2-3; D uncertain. Sequenced sample: naive CD4+ T cells sorted from blood. Subset here: CD45RA+ positively selected. The CDR3 here is CASSFGRSLGTDTQYF. The CDR3 nucleotides read TGTGCCAGCAGTTTTGGGCGGAGCCTTGGCACAGATACGCAGTATTTT.